This entry lists 19 T cell receptor beta chains sequenced from one sample in a study of Ad26.COV2.S vaccination and SARS-CoV-2 variants. Treatment specified: around 19 received Ad26.COV2.S at low or high dose, single or two shots; roughly five received placebo; per-sample allocation not given. Day 63 after the first injection of vaccine or placebo was the sampling time. The protocol was immunoSEQ multiplex PCR, while the TCRdb copy is restricted to in-frame clones and leaves out a portion. The sample holds roughly 700,000 clones, 80% to 90% seen once. The specimen comprised peripheral blood, sampled in a trial of Ad26.COV2.S vaccine versus placebo. Every receptor here comes from a person between 18 and 60 years old who received the Ad26.COV2.S COVID-19 vaccine or a placebo.

The rearrangement links TRBV6-5 to TRBJ1-1, with unresolved D. This CDR3 region has 15 residues. CDR1 MNHEY and CDR2 SVGAGI come from the germline V gene. V gave up 5 bases and J gave up 2 bases, with 15 bases separating them. As DNA, the CDR3 is TGTGCCAGCAGTATCGGATATGACTCTAACACTGAAGCTTTCTTT. Encoded protein: CASSIGYDSNTEAFF.

Notes on this clone: Mismatch with germline at one junction end may stem from a read error. The chain recombines TRBV14 with TRBJ2-5; D gene ambiguous. This CDR3 is 14 amino acids long. Germline V CDR1 and CDR2: SGHDN, FVKESK. CDR3 coding DNA: TGTGCCAGCAGCCAAGGTAGCTACCAGGAGACCCAGTACTTC. This translates into CASSQGSYQETQYF.

The V gene is TRBV6-6, the J gene TRBJ2-1; D tentatively reads TRBD1 or TRBD2 (5 bases each). Germline V gene data show CDR1 as MNHNY and CDR2 as SVGAGI (reference sequence). The CDR3 covers 16 residues. V dropped 6 bases and J dropped 4 bases, with 19 bases sitting between them. The CDR3 spells CASRPFEGSIYNEQFF. DNA of the CDR3: TGTGCCAGCAGACCTTTTGAGGGGTCGATTTACAATGAGCAGTTCTTC.

V is TRBV5-1 and J is TRBJ2-2; D is undetermined. The CDR3 has 15 residues. Trimming removed 3 bases from V and 1 base from J, with 10 bases in between. Germline V gene lookup returns CDR1 SGHRS and CDR2 YFSETQ. The CDR3: CASSSRTGNTGELFF. The CDR3 nucleotides read TGCGCCAGCAGCTCCAGGACGGGGAACACCGGGGAGCTGTTTTTT.

The chain recombines TRBV18 with TRBJ2-1, with D tentatively TRBD1 (6 bases). V was clipped by 3 bases and J by 0 bases, with 18 bases between them. There are 18 residues in the CDR3. Germline assignment: CDR1 KGHSH and CDR2 LQKENI. CDR3 sequence: CASSPGRGGYDSYNEQFF. CDR3 nucleotide sequence: TGTGCCAGCTCACCTGGCAGGGGTGGCTATGACTCCTACAATGAGCAGTTCTTC.

This sequence joins TRBV3-1 (or the pseudogene TRBV3-2) and TRBJ1-2; 9 bases are a match to TRBD1. CDR1 and CDR2 from the germline V gene are LGHDT and YNNKEL (reference sequence). V lost 6 bases to trimming and J lost 4 bases; unmatched junction nucleotides: 12. The CDR3 spans 16 residues. The CDR3 DNA follows: TGTGCCAGCAGTCCGGACAGGGGAAGGGTTTTCTATGGCTACACCTTC. The encoded protein is CASSPDRGRVFYGYTF.

The gene calls are TRBV6-5 and TRBJ2-7; the match to TRBD1 covers 8 bases. Germline assignment: CDR1 MNHEY and CDR2 SVGAGI. Trimming took 6 bases from V and 0 from J; bases not matched to a gene: 7. The CDR3 is made up of 15 amino acids. The CDR3 protein is CASSIRTGPSYEQYF. The CDR3 DNA follows: TGTGCCAGCAGCATACGGACAGGGCCCTCCTACGAGCAGTACTTC.

V and J are TRBV5-1 and TRBJ2-3; the match to TRBD2 covers 12 bases. Germline values: CDR1 SGHRS, CDR2 YFSETQ. The CDR3 has 15 amino acids. With V trimmed by 5 bases and J by 3 bases, 4 bases remained unmatched. The CDR3 reads CASSYLAGGTDTQYF. In DNA form, the CDR3 reads TGCGCCAGCAGTTACCTAGCGGGGGGGACAGATACGCAGTATTTT. The full variable domain, its missing parts supplied by reference TRBV5-1 and TRBJ2-3, is KAGVTQTPRYLIKTRGQQVTLSCSPISGHRSVSWYQQTPGQGLQFLFEYFSETQRNKGNFPGRFSGRQFSNSRSEMNVSTLELGDSALYLCASSYLAGGTDTQYFGPGTRLTVL.

The chain carries TRBV6-5 and TRBJ2-3, with D maybe TRBD2 (6 bases). Germline V gene data show CDR1 as MNHEY and CDR2 as SVGAGI. The length of the CDR3 is 13 residues. With 6 bases removed from V and 5 bases from J, the gap between germline ends came to 12 bases. This CDR3 reads CASSWDFQDTQYF. As DNA, the CDR3 is TGTGCCAGCAGCTGGGACTTTCAAGATACGCAGTATTTT.

The V and J genes are TRBV2 and TRBJ1-1; 7 bases fit TRBD1. CDR1 and CDR2 (germline): SNHLY, FYNNEI. The CDR3 is 14 amino acids. The V segment lost 3 bases and the J segment 1 base; nucleotides outside the gene matches: 2. The CDR3, as DNA: TGTGCCAGCAGTGAGGGGACAGAGAACACTGAAGCTTTCTTT. Translated, it gives CASSEGTENTEAFF. Complete variable domain (other parts from reference TRBV2 and TRBJ1-1): EPEVTQTPSHQVTQMGQEVILRCVPISNHLYFYWYRQILGQKVEFLVSFYNNEISEKSEIFDDQFSVERPDGSNFTLKIRSTKLEDSAMYFCASSEGTENTEAFFGQGTRLTVV.

The chain carries TRBV4-2 and TRBJ2-5; 10 positions match TRBD1. The germline V gene has CDR1 LGHNA and CDR2 YNFKEQ. The trim removed 1 base at V and 4 bases at J, leaving 9 bases unmatched. The CDR3 contains 17 residues. Written as DNA, the CDR3 is TGTGCCAGCAGCCAAGGACTAGACAGGGGGCTTGGAGAGACCCAGTACTTC. Residues: CASSQGLDRGLGETQYF.

V usage is TRBV4-1 and J usage is TRBJ2-2; no firm D call. The germline gives CDR1 MGHRA, CDR2 YSYEKL. V lost 3 bases and J lost 4, with 12 bases in between. The CDR3 contains 15 residues. CDR3: CASSQGDTSTGELFF. The CDR3 DNA reads TGCGCCAGCAGCCAGGGCGATACGAGCACCGGGGAGCTGTTTTTT.

This chain uses TRBV6-5 with TRBJ1-3; unclear D gene. With 7 bases removed from V and 3 bases from J, the gap between germline ends came to 13 bases. Germline CDR1 is MNHEY and CDR2 is SVGAGI. The CDR3 covers 14 residues. The CDR3 DNA reads TGTGCCAGCACCGAATCCCCGCTTGGAAACACCATATATTTT. The encoded protein is CASTESPLGNTIYF.

This clone was observed a few times. V is TRBV18 and J is TRBJ1-1; 7 bases map to TRBD1. CDR3 length: 15 amino acids. Trimming took 2 bases from V and 3 from J; bases not matched to a gene: 6. Looked up from germline, CDR1 is KGHSH and CDR2 is LQKENI. This CDR3 is CASSPSTGDYTEAFF. Written as DNA, the CDR3 is TGTGCCAGCTCACCAAGCACAGGGGATTACACTGAAGCTTTCTTT.

J is TRBJ1-6 and V is TRBV19; D is perhaps TRBD1 (5 bases). This CDR3 has 15 amino acids. CDR1 is LNHDA, CDR2 SQIVND, per germline (reference sequence). The germline V and J ends were trimmed by 6 bases and 7 bases, with 16 bases remaining between them. For the CDR3, the DNA is TGTGCCAGTAGCGCGTCACAGGCGACCAATTCACCCCTCCACTTT. Translation: CASSASQATNSPLHF.

The chain links TRBV6-1 to TRBJ1-4; 8 bases map to TRBD1. CDR3 length equals 16 residues. J was trimmed by 10 bases and V by 3 bases; bases with no gene match: 13. Germline values: CDR1 MNHNS, CDR2 SASEGT. This CDR3 reads CASSEGTGERMGKLFF. Here the CDR3 DNA reads TGTGCCAGCAGTGAGGGGACAGGAGAACGTATGGGAAAACTGTTTTTT.

The V and J genes are TRBV7-8 and TRBJ2-7, with a weak D call TRBD2 (6 bases). V lost 0 bases and J lost 2, with 17 bases in between. This CDR3 comprises 17 residues. CDR1 SGHVS and CDR2 FQNEAQ come from the germline V gene. For the CDR3, the DNA is TGTGCCAGCAGCTTAGCTGGCGGGACCCTGGGCCCCTACGAGCAGTACTTC. Translation: CASSLAGGTLGPYEQYF.

The CDR3 loop reads CASRTGTVSSYEQYF. The CDR3 DNA sequence: TGTGCCAGCAGGACCGGGACAGTGAGCTCCTACGAGCAGTACTTC. The chain couples TRBV27 to TRBJ2-7; TRBD1 matches 7 bases. With V trimmed by 6 bases and J by 0 bases, 8 bases remained unmatched. CDR1 and CDR2 from the germline V gene are MNHEY and SMNVEV (reference sequence). CDR3 length: 15 residues.

This clone appeared a few times. This rearrangement joins TRBV6-5 to TRBJ2-7; 12 positions match TRBD2. Trimming at V came to 2 bases and at J to 6 bases, leaving 5 bases not matched to a gene. CDR3 length: 15 amino acids. Per the germline V gene, CDR1 is MNHEY and CDR2 is SVGAGI. The CDR3 here is CASSYLTSGSSEQYF. CDR3 in DNA: TGTGCCAGCAGTTACCTGACTAGCGGGAGTTCCGAGCAGTACTTC.